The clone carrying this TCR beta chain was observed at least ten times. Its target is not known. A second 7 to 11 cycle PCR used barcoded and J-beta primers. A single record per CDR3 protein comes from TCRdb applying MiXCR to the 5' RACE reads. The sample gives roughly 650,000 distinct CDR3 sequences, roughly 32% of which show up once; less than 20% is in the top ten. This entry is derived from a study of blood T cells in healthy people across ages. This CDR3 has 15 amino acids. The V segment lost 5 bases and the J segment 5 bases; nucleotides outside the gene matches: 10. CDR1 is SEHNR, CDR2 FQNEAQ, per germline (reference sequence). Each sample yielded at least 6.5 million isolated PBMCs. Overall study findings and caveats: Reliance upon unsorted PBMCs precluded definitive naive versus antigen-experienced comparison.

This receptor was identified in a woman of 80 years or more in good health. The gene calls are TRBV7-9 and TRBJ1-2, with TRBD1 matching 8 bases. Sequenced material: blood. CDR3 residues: CASSGGQGAWYGYTF. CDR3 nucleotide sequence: TGTGCCAGCAGCGGAGGGCAGGGGGCTTGGTATGGCTACACCTTC.